This TCR beta chain was captured by sequencing in a study of PD-1 blockade in classical Hodgkin lymphoma. Measured with immunoSEQ multiplex PCR; TCRdb has only the in-frame clones, and not every one. The sample lists about 13,000 clones, around four fifths occurring once. V dropped 4 bases and J dropped 12 bases, with 15 bases sitting between them. The V gene's germline CDR1 is KGHSH and CDR2 LQKENI. The CDR3 has 12 residues. This clone was recorded only once. Each of the patients experienced relapse following autologous stem cell transplantation, and their brentuximab vedotin exposure differed. The sequencing here drew on peripheral blood mononuclear cells (PBMCs), taken at baseline. The gene calls are TRBV18 and TRBJ1-1, with D unclear. This TCR was sampled from a human donor with classical Hodgkin lymphoma. The CDR3 reads CASSQTGLETFF. CDR3 sequence (DNA): TGTGCCAGCTCACAAACTGGACTAGAAACTTTCTTT.